The sequence of this T cell receptor beta chain was determined in a study of T cell changes during pregnancy in multiple sclerosis. Sequencing was performed with immunoSEQ multiplex PCR; in TCRdb, only in-frame clones are kept and a portion is missing. The sample records more than 9,500 clones, approximately 84% being singletons. Sample: CD8+ T cells from peripheral blood mononuclear cells, taken after pregnancy. This receptor was identified in a female donor in good health, enrolled as a control in a pregnancy study.

CDR3 nucleotides: TGTGCCAGCAGCTTAGGGAGCGGCGGCTTTAGCTCCTACGAGCAGTACTTC. This sequence encodes CASSLGSGGFSSYEQYF. The chain links TRBV11-2 to TRBJ2-7; D possibly corresponds to TRBD2 (5 bases). This CDR3 contains 17 residues. From germline, CDR1 is SGHAT and CDR2 FQNNGV. Trimming cost V 1 base and J 0 bases, with 16 bases left between them.